This TCR beta chain was obtained from a study of OX40 agonist ivuxolimab in advanced cancers. This CDR3 region has 13 residues. Germline CDR1 MNHEY, CDR2 SMNVEV (reference sequence). With V trimmed by 7 bases and J by 5 bases, 4 bases remained unmatched. Autoimmune disease history or systemic immunosuppression barred patients. Sequencing used immunoSEQ multiplex PCR; TCRdb keeps in-frame clones, though not all of them. This table has about 74,000 clones, roughly 82% appearing once. This sample comprised CD4+ or CD8+ T cells sorted from blood, obtained in a trial of the OX40 agonist ivuxolimab. This sequence joins TRBV27 and TRBJ2-1, with 8 bases fitting TRBD1. The clonotype originates from an adult with an advanced solid tumor such as melanoma, head and neck, liver or kidney cancer. CDR3 in amino acids: CASTGQGNNEQFF. CDR3 DNA: TGTGCCAGCACCGGACAGGGTAACAATGAGCAGTTCTTC.